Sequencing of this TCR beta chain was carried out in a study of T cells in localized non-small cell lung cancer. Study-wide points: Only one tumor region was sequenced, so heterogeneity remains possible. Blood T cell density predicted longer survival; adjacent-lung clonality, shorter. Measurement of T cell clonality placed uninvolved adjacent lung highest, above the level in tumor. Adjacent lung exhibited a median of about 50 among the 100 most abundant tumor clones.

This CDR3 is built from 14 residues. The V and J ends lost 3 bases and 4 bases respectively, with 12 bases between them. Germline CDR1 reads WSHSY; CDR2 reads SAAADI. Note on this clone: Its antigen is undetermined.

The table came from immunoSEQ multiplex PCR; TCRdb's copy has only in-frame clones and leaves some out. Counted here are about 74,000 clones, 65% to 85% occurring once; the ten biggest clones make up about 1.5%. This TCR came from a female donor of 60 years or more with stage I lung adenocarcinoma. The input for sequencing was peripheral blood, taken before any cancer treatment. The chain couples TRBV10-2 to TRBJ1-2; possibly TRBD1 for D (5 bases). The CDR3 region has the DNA TGCGCCAGCAGTGACAGGGCCTTACCCTATGGCTACACCTTC. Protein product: CASSDRALPYGYTF.